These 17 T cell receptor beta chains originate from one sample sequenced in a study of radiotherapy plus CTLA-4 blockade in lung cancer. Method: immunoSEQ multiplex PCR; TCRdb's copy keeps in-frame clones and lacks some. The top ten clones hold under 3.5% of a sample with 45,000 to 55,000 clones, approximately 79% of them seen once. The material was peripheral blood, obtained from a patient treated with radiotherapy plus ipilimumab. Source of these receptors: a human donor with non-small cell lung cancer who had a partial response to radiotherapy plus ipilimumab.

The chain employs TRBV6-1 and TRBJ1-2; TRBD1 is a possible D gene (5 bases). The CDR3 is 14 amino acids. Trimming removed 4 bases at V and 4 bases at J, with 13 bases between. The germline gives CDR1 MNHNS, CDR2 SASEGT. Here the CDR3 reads CASSVEGRIYGYTF. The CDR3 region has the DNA TGTGCCAGCAGTGTGGAGGGACGTATCTATGGCTACACCTTC.

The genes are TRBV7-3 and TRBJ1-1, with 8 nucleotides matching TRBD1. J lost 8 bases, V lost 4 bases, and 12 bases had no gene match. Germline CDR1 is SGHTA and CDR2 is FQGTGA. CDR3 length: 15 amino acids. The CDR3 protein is CASSYIPGQGREAFF. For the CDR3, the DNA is TGTGCCAGCAGCTACATACCCGGACAGGGTCGGGAAGCTTTCTTT.

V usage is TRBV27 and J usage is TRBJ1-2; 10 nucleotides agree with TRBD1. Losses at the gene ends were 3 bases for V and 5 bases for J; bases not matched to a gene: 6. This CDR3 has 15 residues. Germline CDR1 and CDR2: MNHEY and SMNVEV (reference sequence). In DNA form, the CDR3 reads TGTGCCAGCAGTTTGAAGACAGGGGGCGTTTATGGCTACACCTTC. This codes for CASSLKTGGVYGYTF.

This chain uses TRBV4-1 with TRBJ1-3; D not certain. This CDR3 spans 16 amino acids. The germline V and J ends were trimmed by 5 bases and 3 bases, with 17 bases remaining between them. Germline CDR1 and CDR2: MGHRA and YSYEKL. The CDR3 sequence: CASSREAGSGGNTIYF. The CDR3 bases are TGCGCCAGCAGCAGGGAGGCAGGCAGCGGTGGAAACACCATATATTTT.

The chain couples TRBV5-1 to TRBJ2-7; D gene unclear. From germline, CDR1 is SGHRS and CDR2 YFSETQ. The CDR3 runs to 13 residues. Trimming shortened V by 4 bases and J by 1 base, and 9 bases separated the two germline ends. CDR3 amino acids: CASSRFTSYEQYF. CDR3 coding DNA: TGCGCCAGCAGCAGATTTACTTCCTACGAGCAGTACTTC.

The CDR3 region has the DNA TGCGCCAGCAGCCGGGACATCATCTACGAGCAGTACTTC. It encodes CASSRDIIYEQYF. The chain recombines TRBV5-1 with TRBJ2-7, with D possibly TRBD1 on 6 matching bases. Trimming took off 4 bases at V and 3 bases at J, with 11 bases between the two ends. This CDR3 region has 13 residues. CDR1 is SGHRS, CDR2 YFSETQ, per germline. The full variable domain, its missing parts supplied by reference TRBV5-1 and TRBJ2-7, is KAGVTQTPRYLIKTRGQQVTLSCSPISGHRSVSWYQQTPGQGLQFLFEYFSETQRNKGNFPGRFSGRQFSNSRSEMNVSTLELGDSALYLCASSRDIIYEQYFGPGTRLTVT.

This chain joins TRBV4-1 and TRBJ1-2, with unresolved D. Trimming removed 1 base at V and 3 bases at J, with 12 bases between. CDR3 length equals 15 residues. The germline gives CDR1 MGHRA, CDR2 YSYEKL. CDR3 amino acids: CASSQAQVVDYGYTF. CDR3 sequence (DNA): TGCGCCAGCAGCCAAGCGCAAGTAGTTGACTATGGCTACACCTTC.

The CDR3 loop reads CASSLTGNQPQHF. The CDR3 nucleotides are TGTGCCAGCAGCTTAACGGGAAATCAGCCCCAGCATTTT. J is TRBJ1-5 and V is TRBV7-2; D not certain. The length of the CDR3 is 13 residues. Trimming shortened V by 2 bases and J by 4 bases, and 6 bases separated the two germline ends. CDR1 is SGHTA, CDR2 FQGNSA, per germline.

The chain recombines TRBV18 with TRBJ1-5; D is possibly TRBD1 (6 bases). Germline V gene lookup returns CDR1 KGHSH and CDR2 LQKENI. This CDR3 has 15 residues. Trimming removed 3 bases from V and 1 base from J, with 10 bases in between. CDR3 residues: CASSPGDTSNQPQHF. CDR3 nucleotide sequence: TGTGCCAGCTCACCCGGGGACACCAGCAATCAGCCCCAGCATTTT.

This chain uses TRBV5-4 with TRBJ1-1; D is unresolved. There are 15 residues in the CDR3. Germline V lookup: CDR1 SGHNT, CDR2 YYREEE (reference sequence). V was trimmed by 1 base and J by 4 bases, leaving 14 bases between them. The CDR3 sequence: CASSLPGLGGTEAFF. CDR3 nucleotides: TGTGCCAGCAGCTTGCCGGGTCTGGGTGGCACTGAAGCTTTCTTT.

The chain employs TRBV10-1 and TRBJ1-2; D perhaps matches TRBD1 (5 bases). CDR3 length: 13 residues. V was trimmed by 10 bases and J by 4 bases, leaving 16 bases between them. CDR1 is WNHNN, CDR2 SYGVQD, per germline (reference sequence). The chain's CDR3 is CATSPDRLYGYTF. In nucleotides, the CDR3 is TGCGCCACTTCACCAGACAGACTCTATGGCTACACCTTC.

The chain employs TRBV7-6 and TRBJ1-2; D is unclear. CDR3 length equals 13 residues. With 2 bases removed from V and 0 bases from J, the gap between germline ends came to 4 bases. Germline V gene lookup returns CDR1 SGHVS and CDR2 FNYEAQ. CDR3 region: CASSLRANYGYTF. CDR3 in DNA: TGTGCCAGCAGCTTACGCGCTAACTATGGCTACACCTTC.

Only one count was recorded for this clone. This CDR3 is CASSLGAVYEQYF. CDR3 sequence (DNA): TGTGCCAGCAGCCTGGGGGCCGTGTACGAGCAGTACTTC. The rearrangement uses TRBV5-4 and TRBJ2-7, with D maybe TRBD1 (6 bases). CDR1 is SGHNT and CDR2 is YYREEE in the germline V gene (reference sequence). The CDR3 runs to 13 residues. Trimming pared 4 bases from V and 4 bases from J, leaving 12 bases between.

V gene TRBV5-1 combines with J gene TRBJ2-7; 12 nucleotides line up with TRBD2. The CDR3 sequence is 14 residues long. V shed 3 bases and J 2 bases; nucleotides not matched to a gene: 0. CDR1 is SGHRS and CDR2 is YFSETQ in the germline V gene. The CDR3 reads CASSSSGGAYEQYF. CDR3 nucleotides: TGCGCCAGCAGCTCTAGCGGGGGGGCCTACGAGCAGTACTTC.

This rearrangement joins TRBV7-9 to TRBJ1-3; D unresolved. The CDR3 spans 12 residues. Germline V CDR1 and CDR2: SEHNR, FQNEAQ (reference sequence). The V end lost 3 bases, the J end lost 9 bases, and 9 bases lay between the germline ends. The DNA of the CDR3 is TGTGCCAGCAGCTTGTTACAGACCACCATATATTTT. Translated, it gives CASSLLQTTIYF.

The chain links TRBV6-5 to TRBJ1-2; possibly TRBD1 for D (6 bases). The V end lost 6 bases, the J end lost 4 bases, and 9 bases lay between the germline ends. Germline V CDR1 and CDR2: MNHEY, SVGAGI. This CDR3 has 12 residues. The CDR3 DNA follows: TGTGCCAGCAGGGACAGTCTCTATGGCTACACCTTC. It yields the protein CASRDSLYGYTF.

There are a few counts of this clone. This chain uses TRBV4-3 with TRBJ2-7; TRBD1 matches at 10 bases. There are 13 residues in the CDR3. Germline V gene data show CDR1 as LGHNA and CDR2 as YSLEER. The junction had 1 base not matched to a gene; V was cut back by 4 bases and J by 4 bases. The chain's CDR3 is CASSRGQGYEQYF. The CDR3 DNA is TGCGCCAGCAGCCGGGGACAGGGGTACGAGCAGTACTTC.